Included here is one T cell receptor beta chain sequence, with context. No antigen is known for it. The sample belongs to a study of metastatic and nonmetastatic thyroid tumors. Before thyroid surgery, none of the patients had received any treatment. Findings and limits, study-wide: The reported finding was significantly higher TCR beta diversity in malignant thyroid tumors relative to benign nodules, in blood and tumor.

Germline-derived CDR1 and CDR2 are SGHAT and FQNNGV. The CDR3 contains 14 residues. V was cut by 5 bases and J by 3 bases, with 14 bases left in between. From the PCR reads, TCRdb re-called clones with MiXCR. The sample yields 12,000 or so clones, 31% seen once. V usage is TRBV11-2 and J usage is TRBJ2-7; D may be TRBD2 (5 bases). Input material: tumor tissue. The source of this sequence is a female donor with papillary thyroid cancer or a benign thyroid nodule (not recorded which). Some clones in this sample may be carry-over from other donors' samples. The CDR3 loop reads CASSLGGPSYEQYF. Here the CDR3 DNA reads TGTGCCAGCAGCCTAGGCGGGCCTAGCTACGAGCAGTACTTC.